A selection of T cell receptor beta chains follows, all from one sample in a study of T-cell reconstitution after alpha-beta-depleted transplantation in children. TCRdb reprocessed the PCR reads via MiXCR and lists one record per CDR3 protein. This sample has about a million distinct CDR3 sequences, with roughly 29% found just once. Here the sequenced sample was PBMCs, mostly from graft donor cells, taken 360 days after TCRalphabeta/CD19-depleted stem cell transplant. The receptors were sampled from a boy under two years old who had a stem cell transplant for SCID, so the T cells may come from the graft donor. CDR3s include the opening cysteine and the closing phenylalanine or tryptophan. D genes are given only for firm matches. The size entry is marked missing in some rows and otherwise reads once, few, many or a size class.

v_gene: TRBV12-3/TRBV12-4
j_gene: TRBJ2-2
abundance: -
d_gene: -
CDR3aa: CASNPFRGENTGELFF
CDR3nt: TGTGCCAGCAACCCCTTCCGGGGAGAGAACACCGGGGAGCTGTTTTTT

v_gene: TRBV28
j_gene: TRBJ1-5
abundance: -
d_gene: -
CDR3aa: CASSSAGVGNQPQHF
CDR3nt: TGTGCCAGCAGTTCCGCGGGGGTAGGGAATCAGCCCCAGCATTTT

v_gene: TRBV7-6
j_gene: TRBJ2-3
abundance: few
d_gene: -
CDR3aa: CASSPSVERGRAQYF
CDR3nt: TGTGCCAGCAGCCCTAGCGTGGAGCGCGGACGCGCGCAGTATTTT

v_gene: TRBV12-3/TRBV12-4
j_gene: TRBJ2-3
abundance: -
d_gene: TRBD2
CDR3aa: CASSLALSLAGGQADTQYF
CDR3nt: TGTGCCAGCAGTTTAGCGCTATCCCTAGCGGGGGGTCAAGCAGATACGCAGTATTTT

v_gene: TRBV12-3/TRBV12-4
j_gene: TRBJ2-2
abundance: few
d_gene: TRBD1
CDR3aa: CASSLNRGRGTGELFF
CDR3nt: TGTGCCAGCAGTTTAAACAGGGGACGTGGCACCGGGGAGCTGTTTTTT

v_gene: TRBV10-2
j_gene: TRBJ2-3
abundance: many
d_gene: -
CDR3aa: CASSGTRTDTQYF
CDR3nt: TGCGCCAGCTCAGGGACCCGCACAGATACGCAGTATTTT

v_gene: TRBV5-1
j_gene: TRBJ2-2
abundance: -
d_gene: TRBD1
CDR3aa: CASSLGTGKNTGELFF
CDR3nt: TGTGCCAGCAGCCTAGGGACAGGGAAAAACACCGGGGAGCTGTTTTTT

v_gene: TRBV5-4
j_gene: TRBJ2-5
abundance: -
d_gene: -
CDR3aa: CASSLARDGKETQYF
CDR3nt: TGTGCCAGCAGCTTGGCCAGGGACGGTAAAGAGACCCAGTACTTC

v_gene: TRBV10-3
j_gene: TRBJ2-2
abundance: -
d_gene: TRBD1
CDR3aa: CAISSRGTGANTGELFF
CDR3nt: TGTGCCATCAGTTCCCGAGGGACAGGGGCGAACACCGGGGAGCTGTTTTTT

v_gene: TRBV3-1
j_gene: TRBJ2-5
abundance: -
d_gene: -
CDR3aa: CASSLPRGAEQETQYF
CDR3nt: TGTGCCAGCAGCCTTCCTCGGGGGGCGGAACAAGAGACCCAGTACTTC

v_gene: TRBV5-1
j_gene: TRBJ2-3
abundance: -
d_gene: -
CDR3aa: CASSVPGTSTDTQYF
CDR3nt: TGCGCCAGCAGCGTCCCCGGGACGAGCACAGATACGCAGTATTTT

v_gene: TRBV5-5
j_gene: TRBJ2-1
abundance: few
d_gene: -
CDR3aa: CASGQGNEQFF
CDR3nt: TGTGCCAGCGGCCAGGGAAATGAGCAGTTCTTC

v_gene: TRBV28
j_gene: TRBJ2-1
abundance: -
d_gene: TRBD2
CDR3aa: CASGRGGTTHNEQFF
CDR3nt: TGTGCCAGCGGACGGGGGGGTACAACACACAATGAGCAGTTCTTC

v_gene: TRBV20-1
j_gene: TRBJ2-7
abundance: -
d_gene: TRBD1
CDR3aa: CSAMDRGDSYEQYF
CDR3nt: TGCAGTGCCATGGACAGGGGGGACTCCTACGAGCAGTACTTC

v_gene: TRBV29-1
j_gene: TRBJ1-5
abundance: few
d_gene: -
CDR3aa: CSVEGSGRRVQPQHF
CDR3nt: TGCAGCGTTGAAGGATCGGGTCGGAGGGTCCAGCCCCAGCATTTT

v_gene: TRBV12-3/TRBV12-4
j_gene: TRBJ1-4
abundance: few
d_gene: -
CDR3aa: CASSPGREGWRNEKLFF
CDR3nt: TGTGCCAGCAGCCCGGGCAGGGAGGGATGGCGGAATGAAAAACTGTTTTTT

v_gene: TRBV12-3/TRBV12-4
j_gene: TRBJ2-1
abundance: -
d_gene: TRBD2
CDR3aa: CASWAGGGRDEQFF
CDR3nt: TGTGCCAGCTGGGCAGGAGGAGGGAGGGATGAGCAGTTCTTC

v_gene: TRBV12-3/TRBV12-4
j_gene: TRBJ1-2
abundance: many
d_gene: -
CDR3aa: CASSLGSGYTF
CDR3nt: TGCGCCAGCTCACTGGGGTCGGGCTACACCTTC

v_gene: TRBV12-3/TRBV12-4
j_gene: TRBJ2-7
abundance: few
d_gene: -
CDR3aa: CASSPLASSYEQYF
CDR3nt: TGTGCCAGCAGCCCACTAGCCTCCAGCTACGAGCAGTACTTC

v_gene: TRBV24-1
j_gene: TRBJ2-1
abundance: -
d_gene: TRBD1
CDR3aa: CATSDLQGKGAHNEQFF
CDR3nt: TGTGCCACCAGTGATTTGCAAGGGAAGGGGGCTCACAATGAGCAGTTCTTC

v_gene: TRBV5-1
j_gene: TRBJ1-1
abundance: -
d_gene: -
CDR3aa: CASSSSRDILGGNTEAFF
CDR3nt: TGCGCCAGCAGCTCTAGCCGGGACATTCTTGGGGGGAACACTGAAGCTTTCTTT

v_gene: TRBV5-5
j_gene: TRBJ2-1
abundance: -
d_gene: TRBD2
CDR3aa: CASSTIAGAYNEQFF
CDR3nt: TGTGCCAGCAGCACTATAGCGGGGGCCTACAATGAGCAGTTCTTC

v_gene: TRBV7-9
j_gene: TRBJ2-3
abundance: many
d_gene: -
CDR3aa: CASSPRLVNTDTQYF
CDR3nt: TGTGCCAGCAGCCCTCGACTAGTGAACACAGATACGCAGTATTTT

v_gene: TRBV2
j_gene: TRBJ2-7
abundance: -
d_gene: TRBD1
CDR3aa: CASTRPGQSTYEQYF
CDR3nt: TGTGCCAGCACGAGGCCGGGACAGTCGACCTACGAGCAGTACTTC

v_gene: TRBV10-3
j_gene: TRBJ1-5
abundance: -
d_gene: -
CDR3aa: CAISEKGSGTPNQPQHF
CDR3nt: TGTGCCATCAGTGAAAAGGGCTCCGGGACACCAAATCAGCCCCAGCATTTT

v_gene: TRBV18
j_gene: TRBJ2-7
abundance: many
d_gene: -
CDR3aa: CASSPTASYEQYF
CDR3nt: TGTGCCAGCTCACCCACAGCCTCCTACGAGCAGTACTTC

v_gene: TRBV2
j_gene: TRBJ2-7
abundance: -
d_gene: -
CDR3aa: CASKIGAEGAYEQYF
CDR3nt: TGTGCCAGCAAGATAGGTGCAGAGGGGGCCTACGAGCAGTACTTC

v_gene: TRBV5-1
j_gene: TRBJ2-4
abundance: few
d_gene: -
CDR3aa: CASSLEETHTGNIQYF
CDR3nt: TGCGCCAGCAGCTTGGAAGAGACTCACACTGGAAACATTCAGTACTTC

v_gene: TRBV29-1
j_gene: TRBJ2-2
abundance: -
d_gene: TRBD1
CDR3aa: CSADRENTGELFF
CDR3nt: TGCAGCGCGGACAGGGAGAACACCGGGGAGCTGTTTTTT

v_gene: TRBV20-1
j_gene: TRBJ2-6
abundance: few
d_gene: -
CDR3aa: CSARVAGASSGANVLTF
CDR3nt: TGCAGTGCTAGAGTTGCAGGGGCGAGCTCTGGGGCCAACGTCCTGACTTTC

v_gene: TRBV9
j_gene: TRBJ2-5
abundance: few
d_gene: TRBD1
CDR3aa: CASSVRGQRRMETQYF
CDR3nt: TGTGCCAGCAGCGTAAGGGGACAGAGGAGGATGGAGACCCAGTACTTC

v_gene: TRBV12-3/TRBV12-4
j_gene: TRBJ2-5
abundance: -
d_gene: -
CDR3aa: CASRIDPQETQYF
CDR3nt: TGTGCCAGCAGAATCGACCCGCAAGAGACCCAGTACTTC

v_gene: TRBV20-1
j_gene: TRBJ2-1
abundance: -
d_gene: -
CDR3aa: CSASKTSPEFF
CDR3nt: TGCAGTGCTAGTAAAACTTCCCCAGAGTTCTTC

v_gene: TRBV5-1
j_gene: TRBJ2-5
abundance: -
d_gene: -
CDR3aa: CASSLGEGGETQYF
CDR3nt: TGCGCCAGCAGCTTGGGTGAAGGGGGAGAGACCCAGTACTTC

v_gene: TRBV3-1
j_gene: TRBJ2-6
abundance: few
d_gene: -
CDR3aa: CASSQFTGANVLTF
CDR3nt: TGTGCCAGCAGCCAATTTACTGGGGCCAACGTCCTGACTTTC

v_gene: TRBV29-1
j_gene: TRBJ2-3
abundance: -
d_gene: -
CDR3aa: CSVVRPDTQYF
CDR3nt: TGCAGCGTGGTCCGCCCAGATACGCAGTATTTT

v_gene: TRBV5-1
j_gene: TRBJ2-1
abundance: few
d_gene: -
CDR3aa: CASSFASSYNEQFF
CDR3nt: TGCGCCAGCAGCTTTGCTAGCTCCTACAATGAGCAGTTCTTC

v_gene: TRBV20-1
j_gene: TRBJ2-1
abundance: -
d_gene: TRBD2
CDR3aa: CSAKVAGGPRYNEQFF
CDR3nt: TGCAGTGCTAAGGTAGCGGGGGGGCCGAGGTACAATGAGCAGTTCTTC

v_gene: TRBV20-1
j_gene: TRBJ1-1
abundance: few
d_gene: -
CDR3aa: CSAPRTENTEAFF
CDR3nt: TGCAGTGCTCCCCGGACGGAGAACACTGAAGCTTTCTTT

v_gene: TRBV7-9
j_gene: TRBJ2-5
abundance: -
d_gene: TRBD2
CDR3aa: CASSVAGGHGTQYF
CDR3nt: TGTGCCAGCTCCGTAGCGGGGGGGCATGGGACCCAGTACTTC

v_gene: TRBV5-1
j_gene: TRBJ2-2
abundance: -
d_gene: -
CDR3aa: CASSSTSPGELFF
CDR3nt: TGCGCCAGCAGCAGTACTAGTCCCGGGGAGCTGTTTTTT

v_gene: TRBV10-2
j_gene: TRBJ2-2
abundance: -
d_gene: -
CDR3aa: CATKTANTGELFF
CDR3nt: TGCGCCACCAAGACAGCGAACACCGGGGAGCTGTTTTTT

v_gene: TRBV7-9
j_gene: TRBJ2-7
abundance: -
d_gene: TRBD2
CDR3aa: CASSRAGASYEQYF
CDR3nt: TGTGCCAGCAGTCGAGCGGGGGCCTCCTACGAGCAGTACTTC

v_gene: TRBV11-2
j_gene: TRBJ2-5
abundance: many
d_gene: -
CDR3aa: CASSFRGREETQYF
CDR3nt: TGCGCCAGCAGCTTTAGAGGACGAGAAGAGACCCAGTACTTC

v_gene: TRBV20-1
j_gene: TRBJ2-1
abundance: few
d_gene: TRBD2
CDR3aa: CSARVGGRGDNEQFF
CDR3nt: TGCAGTGCTAGAGTAGGGGGGCGGGGGGATAATGAGCAGTTCTTC

v_gene: TRBV12-3/TRBV12-4
j_gene: TRBJ2-7
abundance: few
d_gene: -
CDR3aa: CASTPSGDLTYEQYF
CDR3nt: TGTGCCAGCACCCCCTCCGGGGACTTGACCTACGAGCAGTACTTC

v_gene: TRBV20-1
j_gene: TRBJ1-5
abundance: -
d_gene: -
CDR3aa: CSAGGFQEANQPQHF
CDR3nt: TGCAGTGCTGGGGGATTCCAAGAGGCAAATCAGCCCCAGCATTTT

v_gene: TRBV6-5
j_gene: TRBJ2-2
abundance: -
d_gene: TRBD1
CDR3aa: CASSYGWDRGTGELFF
CDR3nt: TGTGCCAGCAGTTACGGTTGGGACAGGGGAACCGGGGAGCTGTTTTTT

v_gene: TRBV12-3/TRBV12-4
j_gene: TRBJ2-6
abundance: -
d_gene: -
CDR3aa: CASSSLGANVLTF
CDR3nt: TGTGCCAGCAGTTCTCTCGGGGCCAACGTCCTGACTTTC

v_gene: TRBV5-1
j_gene: TRBJ2-1
abundance: -
d_gene: -
CDR3aa: CASSLIQVGVPHNEQFF
CDR3nt: TGCGCCAGCAGCTTGATCCAAGTCGGGGTCCCACACAATGAGCAGTTCTTC

v_gene: TRBV27
j_gene: TRBJ2-7
abundance: once
d_gene: -
CDR3aa: CASSVRDNSYEQYF
CDR3nt: TGTGCCAGCAGTGTCCGGGACAACTCCTACGAGCAGTACTTC

v_gene: TRBV19
j_gene: TRBJ2-2
abundance: -
d_gene: TRBD2
CDR3aa: CASKTQASGNTGELFF
CDR3nt: TGTGCCAGTAAGACCCAGGCTAGCGGGAACACCGGGGAGCTGTTTTTT

v_gene: TRBV24-1
j_gene: TRBJ2-1
abundance: few
d_gene: -
CDR3aa: CATSDLSRTPNEQFF
CDR3nt: TGTGCCACCAGTGATTTGTCTAGGACCCCCAATGAGCAGTTCTTC

v_gene: TRBV27
j_gene: TRBJ2-7
abundance: many
d_gene: -
CDR3aa: CASSTAGLGEQYF
CDR3nt: TGTGCCAGCAGTACGGCAGGTCTTGGCGAGCAGTACTTC